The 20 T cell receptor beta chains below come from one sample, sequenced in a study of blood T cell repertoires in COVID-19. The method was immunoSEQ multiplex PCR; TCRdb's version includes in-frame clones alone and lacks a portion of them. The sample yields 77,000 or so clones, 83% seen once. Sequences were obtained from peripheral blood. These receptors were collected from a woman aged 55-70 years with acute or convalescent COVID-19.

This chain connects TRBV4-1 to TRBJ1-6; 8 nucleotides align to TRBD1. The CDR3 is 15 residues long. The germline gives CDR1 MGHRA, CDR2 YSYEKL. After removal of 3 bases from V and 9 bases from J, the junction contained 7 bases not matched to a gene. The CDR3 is CASSQPGQGVSPLHF. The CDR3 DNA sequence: TGCGCCAGCAGCCAGCCCGGACAGGGAGTTTCACCCCTCCACTTT.

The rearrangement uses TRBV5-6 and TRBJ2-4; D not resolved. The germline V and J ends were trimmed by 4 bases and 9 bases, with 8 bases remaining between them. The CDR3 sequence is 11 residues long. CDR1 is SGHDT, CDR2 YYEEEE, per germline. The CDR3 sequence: CASSTETIQYF. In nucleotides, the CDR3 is TGTGCCAGCAGCACAGAAACCATTCAGTACTTC.

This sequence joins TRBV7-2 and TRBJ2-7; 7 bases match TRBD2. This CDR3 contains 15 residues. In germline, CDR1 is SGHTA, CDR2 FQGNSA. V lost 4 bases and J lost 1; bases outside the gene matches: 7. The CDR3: CASSSRGLLSYEQYF. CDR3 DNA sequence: TGTGCCAGCAGCTCAAGGGGACTACTATCCTACGAGCAGTACTTC.

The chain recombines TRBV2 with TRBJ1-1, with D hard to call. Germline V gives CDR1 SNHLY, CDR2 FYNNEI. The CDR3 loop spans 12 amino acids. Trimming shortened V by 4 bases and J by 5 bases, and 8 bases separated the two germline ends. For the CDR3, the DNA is TGTGCCAGCAGTGTCGACTGGACTGAAGCTTTCTTT. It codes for CASSVDWTEAFF.

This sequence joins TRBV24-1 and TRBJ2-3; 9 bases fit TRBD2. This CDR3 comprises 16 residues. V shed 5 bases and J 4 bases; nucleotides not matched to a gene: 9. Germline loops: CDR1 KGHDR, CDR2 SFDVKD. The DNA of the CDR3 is TGTGCCACCAGTGGTGAGCGGGGGGCTCGGTCAGATACGCAGTATTTT. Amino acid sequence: CATSGERGARSDTQYF.

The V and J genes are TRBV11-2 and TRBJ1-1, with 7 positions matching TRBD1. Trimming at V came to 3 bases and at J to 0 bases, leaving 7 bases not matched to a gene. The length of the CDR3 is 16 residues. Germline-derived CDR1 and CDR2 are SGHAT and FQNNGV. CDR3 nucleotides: TGTGCCAGCAGCTTGGGACAGACCCTACTGAACACTGAAGCTTTCTTT. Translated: CASSLGQTLLNTEAFF.

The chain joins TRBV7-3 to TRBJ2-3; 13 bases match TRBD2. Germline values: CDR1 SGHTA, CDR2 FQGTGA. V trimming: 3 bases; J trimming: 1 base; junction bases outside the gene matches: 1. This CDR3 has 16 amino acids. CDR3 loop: CASSFTSGGGTDTQYF. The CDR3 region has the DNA TGTGCCAGCAGCTTTACTAGCGGGGGGGGCACAGATACGCAGTATTTT.

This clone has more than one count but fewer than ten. For the CDR3, the DNA is TGCGCCAGCAGCCCAAGCCTCGGGACAGATTCACCCCTCCACTTT. Protein: CASSPSLGTDSPLHF. The V and J genes are TRBV5-1 and TRBJ1-6; 7 nucleotides align to TRBD1. The V gene end was trimmed by 4 bases and the J gene end by 8 bases; junction bases not matched to a gene: 9. The CDR3 contains 15 residues. Germline V lookup: CDR1 SGHRS, CDR2 YFSETQ.

CDR3: CAWSVLAGGNTQYF. As DNA, the CDR3 is TGTGCCTGGAGTGTACTAGCGGGGGGAAATACGCAGTATTTT. The chain uses TRBV30 and TRBJ2-3, with 12 bases matching TRBD2. The J segment lost 7 bases and the V segment lost 0 bases, leaving 2 bases of the junction unmatched. CDR3 size: 14 residues. The germline gives CDR1 GTSNPN, CDR2 SVGIG (reference sequence).

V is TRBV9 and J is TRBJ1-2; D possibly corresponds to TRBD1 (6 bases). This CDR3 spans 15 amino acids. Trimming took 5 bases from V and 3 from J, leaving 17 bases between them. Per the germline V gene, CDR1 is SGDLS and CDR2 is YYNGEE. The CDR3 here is CASSVGTPNHYGYTF. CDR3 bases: TGTGCCAGCAGTGTCGGGACACCGAACCACTATGGCTACACCTTC.

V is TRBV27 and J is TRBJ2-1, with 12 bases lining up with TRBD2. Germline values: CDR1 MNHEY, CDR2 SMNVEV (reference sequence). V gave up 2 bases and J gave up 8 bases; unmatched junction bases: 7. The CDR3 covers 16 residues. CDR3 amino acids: CASSLQSSGGADEQFF. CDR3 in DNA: TGTGCCAGCAGTTTACAATCTAGCGGGGGGGCCGATGAGCAGTTCTTC.

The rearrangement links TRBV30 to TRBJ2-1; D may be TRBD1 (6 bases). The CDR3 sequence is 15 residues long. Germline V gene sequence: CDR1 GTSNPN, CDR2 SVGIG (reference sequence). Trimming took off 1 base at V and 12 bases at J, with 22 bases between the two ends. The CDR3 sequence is CAWSAGGAGAQGQFF. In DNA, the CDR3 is TGTGCCTGGAGTGCTGGTGGGGCAGGGGCTCAAGGGCAGTTCTTC. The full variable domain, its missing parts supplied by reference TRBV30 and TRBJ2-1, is SQTIHQWPATLVQPVGSPLSLECTVEGTSNPNLYWYRQAAGRGLQLLFYSVGIGQISSEVPQNLSASRPQDRQFILSSKKLLLSDSGFYLCAWSAGGAGAQGQFFGPGTRLTVL.

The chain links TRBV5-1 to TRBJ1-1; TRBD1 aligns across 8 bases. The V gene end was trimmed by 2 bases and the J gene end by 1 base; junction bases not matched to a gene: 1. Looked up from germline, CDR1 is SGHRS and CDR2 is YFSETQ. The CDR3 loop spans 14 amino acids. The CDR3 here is CASSLQGGNTEAFF. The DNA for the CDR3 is TGCGCCAGCAGCTTACAGGGGGGGAACACTGAAGCTTTCTTT.

In DNA form, the CDR3 reads TGTGCCAGCAGCTCACTAGCGGGGGGCGATCCGGCCGGGGAGCTGTTTTTT. This sequence encodes CASSSLAGGDPAGELFF. The chain links TRBV7-6 to TRBJ2-2; 12 bases are a match to TRBD2. Trimming took 4 bases from V and 6 from J; bases not matched to a gene: 9. The germline V gene has CDR1 SGHVS and CDR2 FNYEAQ. The CDR3 is 17 residues long.

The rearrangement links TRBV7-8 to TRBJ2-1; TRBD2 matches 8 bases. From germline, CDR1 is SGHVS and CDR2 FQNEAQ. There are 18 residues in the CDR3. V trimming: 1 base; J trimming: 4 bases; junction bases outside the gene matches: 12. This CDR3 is CASSLGPPSGGFYNEQFF. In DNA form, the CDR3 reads TGTGCCAGCAGCTTAGGACCCCCGAGCGGGGGTTTTTACAATGAGCAGTTCTTC.

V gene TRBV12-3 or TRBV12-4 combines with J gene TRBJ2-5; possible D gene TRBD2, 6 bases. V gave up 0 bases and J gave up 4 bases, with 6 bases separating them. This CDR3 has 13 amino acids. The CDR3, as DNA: TGTGCCAGCAGTTTAGCGGGGGGAGAGACCCAGTACTTC. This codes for CASSLAGGETQYF.

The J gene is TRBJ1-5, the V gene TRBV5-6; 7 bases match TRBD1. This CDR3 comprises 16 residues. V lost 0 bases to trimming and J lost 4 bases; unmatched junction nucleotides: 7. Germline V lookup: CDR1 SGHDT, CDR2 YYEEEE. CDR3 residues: CASSLGQGARNQPQHF. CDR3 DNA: TGTGCCAGCAGCTTGGGACAGGGTGCACGTAATCAGCCCCAGCATTTT.

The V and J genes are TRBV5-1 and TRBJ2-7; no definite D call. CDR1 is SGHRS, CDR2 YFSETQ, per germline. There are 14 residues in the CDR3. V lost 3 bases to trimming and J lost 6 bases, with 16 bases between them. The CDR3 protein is CASSSPASLGEQYF. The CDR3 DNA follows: TGCGCCAGCAGCTCGCCGGCCTCCCTAGGCGAGCAGTACTTC.

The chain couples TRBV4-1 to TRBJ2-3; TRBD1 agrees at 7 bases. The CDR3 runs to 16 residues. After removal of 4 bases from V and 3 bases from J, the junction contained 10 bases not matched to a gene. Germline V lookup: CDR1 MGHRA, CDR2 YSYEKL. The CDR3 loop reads CASSRADRRQTDTQYF. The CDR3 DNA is TGCGCCAGCAGCCGAGCGGACAGGAGACAGACAGATACGCAGTATTTT.

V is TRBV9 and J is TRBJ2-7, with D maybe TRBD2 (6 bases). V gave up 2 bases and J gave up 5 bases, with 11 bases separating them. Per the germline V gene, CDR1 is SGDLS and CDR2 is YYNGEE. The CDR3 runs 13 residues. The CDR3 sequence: CASSVSERDEQYF. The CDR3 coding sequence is TGTGCCAGCAGCGTGAGTGAGCGGGACGAGCAGTACTTC.